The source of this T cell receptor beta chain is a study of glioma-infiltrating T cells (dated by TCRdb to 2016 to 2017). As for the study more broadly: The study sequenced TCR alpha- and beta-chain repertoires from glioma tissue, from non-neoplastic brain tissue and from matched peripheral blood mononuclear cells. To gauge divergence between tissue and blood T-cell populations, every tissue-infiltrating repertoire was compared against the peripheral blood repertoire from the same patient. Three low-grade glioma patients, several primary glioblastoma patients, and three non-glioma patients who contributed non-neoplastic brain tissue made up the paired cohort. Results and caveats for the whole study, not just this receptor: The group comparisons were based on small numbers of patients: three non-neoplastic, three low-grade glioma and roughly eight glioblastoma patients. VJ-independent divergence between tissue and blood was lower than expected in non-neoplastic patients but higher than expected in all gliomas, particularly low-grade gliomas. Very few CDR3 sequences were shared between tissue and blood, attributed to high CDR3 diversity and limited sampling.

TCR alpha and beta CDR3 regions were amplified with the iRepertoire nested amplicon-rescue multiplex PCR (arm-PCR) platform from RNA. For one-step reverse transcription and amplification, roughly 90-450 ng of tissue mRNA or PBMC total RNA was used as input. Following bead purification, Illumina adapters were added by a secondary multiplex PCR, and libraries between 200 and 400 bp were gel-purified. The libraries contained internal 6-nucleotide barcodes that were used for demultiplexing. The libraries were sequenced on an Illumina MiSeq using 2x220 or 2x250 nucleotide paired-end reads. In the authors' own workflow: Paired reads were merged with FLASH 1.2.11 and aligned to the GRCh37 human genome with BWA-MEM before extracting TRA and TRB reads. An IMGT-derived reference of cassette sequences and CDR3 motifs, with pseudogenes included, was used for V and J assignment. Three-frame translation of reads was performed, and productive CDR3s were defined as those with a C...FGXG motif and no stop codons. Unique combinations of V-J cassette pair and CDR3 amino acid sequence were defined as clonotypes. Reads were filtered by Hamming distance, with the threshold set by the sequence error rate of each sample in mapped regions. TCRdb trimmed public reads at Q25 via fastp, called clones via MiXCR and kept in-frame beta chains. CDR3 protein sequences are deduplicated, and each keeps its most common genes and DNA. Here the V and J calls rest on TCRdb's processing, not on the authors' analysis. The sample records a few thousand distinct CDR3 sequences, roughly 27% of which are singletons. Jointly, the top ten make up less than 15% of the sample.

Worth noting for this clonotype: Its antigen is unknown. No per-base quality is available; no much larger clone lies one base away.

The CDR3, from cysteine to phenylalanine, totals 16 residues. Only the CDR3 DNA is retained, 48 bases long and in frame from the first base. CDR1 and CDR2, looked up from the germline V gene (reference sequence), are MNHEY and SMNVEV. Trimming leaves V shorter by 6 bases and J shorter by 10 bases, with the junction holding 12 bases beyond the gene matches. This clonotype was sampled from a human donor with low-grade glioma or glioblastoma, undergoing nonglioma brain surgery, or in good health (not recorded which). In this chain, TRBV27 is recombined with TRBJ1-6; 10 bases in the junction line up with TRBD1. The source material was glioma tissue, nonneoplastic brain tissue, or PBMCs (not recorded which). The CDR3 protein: CASRDTPGQGRSPLHF. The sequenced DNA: TGTGCCAGCAGGGATACCCCGGGACAGGGGAGATCACCCCTCCACTTT.